This T cell receptor (beta chain) was sequenced during a study of blood T cell repertoires in COVID-19. The protocol was immunoSEQ multiplex PCR, while the TCRdb copy is restricted to in-frame clones and leaves out a portion. The sample holds about 180,000 clones; 86% are singletons and the top ten take over 7%. This CDR3 has 18 amino acids. The J segment lost 0 bases and the V segment lost 0 bases, leaving 3 bases of the junction unmatched. The sequenced material came from PBMCs or T cells enriched from blood (not recorded which). The receptor comes from a woman in her 30s who had recovered from COVID-19. The chain has TRBV23-1 and TRBJ2-4; TRBD1 matches 12 bases. TRBV23-1 is given ORF status, its function remaining uncertain. The CDR3, as DNA: TGCGCCAGCAGTCAATCCCGGGACAGGGGGCAAGCCAAAAACATTCAGTACTTC. Its translation: CASSQSRDRGQAKNIQYF.